Listed here is a single TCR beta chain. From germline, CDR1 is SGHTA and CDR2 FQGNSA. The V end was cut by 6 bases, the J end by 3 bases, with 11 bases between. The CDR3 extends over 13 amino acids. As handled by the study authors: It was from reference gene primer amplification that nucleated cell counts were estimated. Some clones are missing from TCRdb's copy, which holds only in-frame ones; the method was immunoSEQ multiplex PCR. V and J calls and clone size are as listed in that table; D and trimming were resolved from the DNA. The sample lists some 500,000 clones, roughly 88% occurring once. This sample is drawn from a study of blood T cell repertoires in COVID-19. Study-level background: Material from acute and convalescent COVID-19 was sourced from the United States, Italy and Spain.

The sequence derives from a woman in her thirties or forties who had recovered from COVID-19. The chain couples TRBV7-2 to TRBJ1-2; no clear D gene. The sample comprised PBMCs or T cells enriched from blood (not recorded which). CDR3: CASRKTGYYGYTF. In DNA, the CDR3 is TGTGCCAGCAGGAAGACGGGTTACTATGGCTACACCTTC.